A selection of T cell receptor beta chains follows, all from one sample in a study of T cell repertoires in cytomegalovirus infection. MiXCR, run by TCRdb on the reads, gives a single entry per CDR3 protein. The table records 150,000 to 200,000 distinct CDR3 sequences, approximately 15% of them present only once. Sequenced sample: PBMCs. All receptors derive from a human donor in good health (CMV status not recorded). Some clones in this sample may be carry-over from other donors' samples. The CDR3 runs from the conserved cysteine through the conserved F or W. Each record gives: CDR3 DNA, CDR3 protein, clone size, D gene, V gene, CDR3 length, J gene. The D gene is left open where the match is weak. Clone sizes are given selectively: once, few, many, or a class where the clone is expanded.

DNA: TGTGCCAGCAGCGTCTTAGCGGGAGAGAGGGTAGAGACCCAGTACTTC; CDR3: CASSVLAGERVETQYF; size: NA; D: TRBD2; V: TRBV7-6; length: 16; J: TRBJ2-5
DNA: TGCAGCGTTGAGTTGGTCAGAATTAACTATGGCTACACCTTC; CDR3: CSVELVRINYGYTF; size: few; D: NA; V: TRBV29-1; length: 14; J: TRBJ1-2
DNA: TGTGCCAGCAGCTTAGCCACATGGACCGAGGAGGAGACCCAGTACTTC; CDR3: CASSLATWTEEETQYF; size: many; D: NA; V: TRBV7-8; length: 16; J: TRBJ2-5
DNA: TGCAGTGCTAAGGGTCCCAAACCGGGCTCCTACGAGCAGTACTTC; CDR3: CSAKGPKPGSYEQYF; size: NA; D: NA; V: TRBV20-1; length: 15; J: TRBJ2-7
DNA: TGCAGCGCCCGGGGCAGTACCAACACCGGGGAGCTGTTTTTT; CDR3: CSARGSTNTGELFF; size: NA; D: NA; V: TRBV29-1; length: 14; J: TRBJ2-2
DNA: TGTGCCAGCAGTTTGGATGGCGATAACCCAGATACGCAGTATTTT; CDR3: CASSLDGDNPDTQYF; size: few; D: NA; V: TRBV6-5; length: 15; J: TRBJ2-3
DNA: TGTGCCAGCAGCACGGACAGAGGGAATGAAAAACTGTTTTTT; CDR3: CASSTDRGNEKLFF; size: NA; D: NA; V: TRBV7-9; length: 14; J: TRBJ1-4
DNA: TGTGCCAGCAGCTCACCGGGACTAGCGGGAGAAGAGACCCAGTACTTC; CDR3: CASSSPGLAGEETQYF; size: few; D: TRBD2; V: TRBV7-6; length: 16; J: TRBJ2-5
DNA: TGCAGCGTTGAAGTAGCGGATACCTACGAGCAGTACTTC; CDR3: CSVEVADTYEQYF; size: few; D: NA; V: TRBV29-1; length: 13; J: TRBJ2-7
DNA: TGTGCCAGCAGCCCAGGGGGCAGAATGGGAGCTTTCTTT; CDR3: CASSPGGRMGAFF; size: many; D: TRBD1; V: TRBV7-2; length: 13; J: TRBJ1-1
DNA: TGTGCCAGCAGTCCAGCGGGAGGGCCGTACAATGAGCAGTTCTTC; CDR3: CASSPAGGPYNEQFF; size: many; D: TRBD2; V: TRBV7-2; length: 15; J: TRBJ2-1
DNA: TGTGCCAGCATTTCCCCCCCCGAAGCTTTCTTT; CDR3: CASISPPEAFF; size: NA; D: NA; V: TRBV7-6; length: 11; J: TRBJ1-1
DNA: TGTGCCAGCAGCTTACAACTTTACAATGAGCAGTTCTTC; CDR3: CASSLQLYNEQFF; size: many; D: NA; V: TRBV7-2; length: 13; J: TRBJ2-1
DNA: TGTGCCAGCAGCTTCGGTAAAAATGAGCAGTTCTTC; CDR3: CASSFGKNEQFF; size: NA; D: NA; V: TRBV5-4; length: 12; J: TRBJ2-1
DNA: TGCGCCAGCAGCCCGGGTGGATTGAGGGCTAACACTGAAGCTTTCTTT; CDR3: CASSPGGLRANTEAFF; size: NA; D: NA; V: TRBV5-1; length: 16; J: TRBJ1-1
DNA: TGTGCCAGCAGTTTTCGCGGTCCGGCCTACGAGCAGTACTTC; CDR3: CASSFRGPAYEQYF; size: many; D: NA; V: TRBV28; length: 14; J: TRBJ2-7
DNA: TGCAGCCTTCGAGTGAGACTAGCGGGAGGCCGAGAGACCCAGTACTTC; CDR3: CSLRVRLAGGRETQYF; size: NA; D: TRBD2; V: TRBV29-1; length: 16; J: TRBJ2-5
DNA: TGTGCCAGTACCCAGGGGGCCAATCAGCCCCAGCATTTT; CDR3: CASTQGANQPQHF; size: few; D: TRBD1; V: TRBV19; length: 13; J: TRBJ1-5
DNA: TGTGCCAGCAGCCAAGATACTAGCTTAGATACGCAGTATTTT; CDR3: CASSQDTSLDTQYF; size: NA; D: NA; V: TRBV14; length: 14; J: TRBJ2-3
DNA: TGTGCCAGCAGTTTATTAGTTGGGACAGCGGGTCAGCCCCAGCATTTT; CDR3: CASSLLVGTAGQPQHF; size: NA; D: TRBD1; V: TRBV28; length: 16; J: TRBJ1-5
DNA: TGTGCCAGCAGCTTAGGTTTCCAAGAGACCCAGTACTTC; CDR3: CASSLGFQETQYF; size: many; D: NA; V: TRBV7-2; length: 13; J: TRBJ2-5
DNA: TGTGCCAACAGTTTAGATGCCGGCTCCTACGAGCAGTACTTC; CDR3: CANSLDAGSYEQYF; size: NA; D: NA; V: TRBV12-3/TRBV12-4; length: 14; J: TRBJ2-7
DNA: TGTGCCAGCAGCGCCTCCGGGACAGCGAACACTGAAGCTTTCTTT; CDR3: CASSASGTANTEAFF; size: many; D: TRBD1; V: TRBV7-9; length: 15; J: TRBJ1-1
DNA: TGCGCCAGCAGCGTGGGACTAGCGGTGGCCCGAGTCTACAATGAGCAGTTCTTC; CDR3: CASSVGLAVARVYNEQFF; size: few; D: TRBD2; V: TRBV5-1; length: 18; J: TRBJ2-1
DNA: TGTGCCAGCAGTTCTCACGGCGGTTTCGGGGAGCTGTTTTTT; CDR3: CASSSHGGFGELFF; size: NA; D: NA; V: TRBV28; length: 14; J: TRBJ2-2
DNA: TGTGCCAGCAGTGACATAGGGGGCGGGGGAGTGCCAGCTAACTATGGCTACACCTTC; CDR3: CASSDIGGGGVPANYGYTF; size: NA; D: TRBD1; V: TRBV12-3/TRBV12-4; length: 19; J: TRBJ1-2
DNA: TGTGCCAGCAGCCCTGGGACAGCGACCTCTGGAAACACCATATATTTT; CDR3: CASSPGTATSGNTIYF; size: few; D: TRBD1; V: TRBV3-1; length: 16; J: TRBJ1-3
DNA: TGTGCCAGCAGCTTAGAACAGAACACTGAAGCTTTCTTT; CDR3: CASSLEQNTEAFF; size: many; D: NA; V: TRBV7-9; length: 13; J: TRBJ1-1
DNA: TGTGCCAGCAGTCTGACTAGCGGGTTCAAAGAGACCCAGTACTTC; CDR3: CASSLTSGFKETQYF; size: NA; D: TRBD2; V: TRBV5-4; length: 15; J: TRBJ2-5
DNA: TGTGCCAGCAGCTTATATCCCGGACTAGCGGGAGGACACTCCTACGAGCAGTACTTC; CDR3: CASSLYPGLAGGHSYEQYF; size: few; D: TRBD2; V: TRBV7-9; length: 19; J: TRBJ2-7
DNA: TGTGCCAGCAGTTTTGACCGATACACTGAAGCTTTCTTT; CDR3: CASSFDRYTEAFF; size: many; D: NA; V: TRBV28; length: 13; J: TRBJ1-1
DNA: TGTGCCCGGGGGGCTGGGGCCTACAATGAGCAGTTCTTC; CDR3: CARGAGAYNEQFF; size: many; D: NA; V: TRBV7-9; length: 13; J: TRBJ2-1
DNA: TGTGCCAGCAGTCCAGCTTTGAACACTGAAGCTTTCTTT; CDR3: CASSPALNTEAFF; size: NA; D: NA; V: TRBV2; length: 13; J: TRBJ1-1
DNA: TGTGCCAGCAGCTCGCGGGGAGTGAACACTGAAGCTTTCTTT; CDR3: CASSSRGVNTEAFF; size: many; D: NA; V: TRBV7-6; length: 14; J: TRBJ1-1
DNA: TGTGCCAGCAGTTTAGGGCGCACAGATACGCAGTATTTT; CDR3: CASSLGRTDTQYF; size: NA; D: NA; V: TRBV12-3/TRBV12-4; length: 13; J: TRBJ2-3
DNA: TGTGCCAGCAGCGTTAGCGGGAGTAGGGAGACCCAGTACTTC; CDR3: CASSVSGSRETQYF; size: many; D: TRBD2; V: TRBV7-2; length: 14; J: TRBJ2-5
DNA: TGTGCCAGTAGTATTGACAGGAACACCGGGGAGCTGTTTTTT; CDR3: CASSIDRNTGELFF; size: many; D: NA; V: TRBV19; length: 14; J: TRBJ2-2
DNA: TGCAGCTGTCGATCCAACACCGGGGAGCTGTTTTTT; CDR3: CSCRSNTGELFF; size: many; D: NA; V: TRBV29-1; length: 12; J: TRBJ2-2
DNA: TGTGCCAGCAGTGAACAGGGGCGCGATCCCCAGCATTTT; CDR3: CASSEQGRDPQHF; size: NA; D: NA; V: TRBV2; length: 13; J: TRBJ1-5
DNA: TGTGCCATCAGTGACAGGGTTACTGAAGCTTTCTTT; CDR3: CAISDRVTEAFF; size: NA; D: NA; V: TRBV10-3; length: 12; J: TRBJ1-1
DNA: TGTGCCAGCTCACCACCTGGGTCAACTAATGAAAAACTGTTTTTT; CDR3: CASSPPGSTNEKLFF; size: few; D: NA; V: TRBV18; length: 15; J: TRBJ1-4
DNA: TGTGCCAGCAGTTATAGGGGGTCGAACACTGAAGCTTTCTTT; CDR3: CASSYRGSNTEAFF; size: many; D: NA; V: TRBV6-5; length: 14; J: TRBJ1-1
DNA: TGTGCCAGCAGTCCTGACACTGGGGCCAACGTCCTGACTTTC; CDR3: CASSPDTGANVLTF; size: many; D: NA; V: TRBV6-2/TRBV6-3; length: 14; J: TRBJ2-6
DNA: TGTGCCAGCAGTCGAGACGCGGGTGGCTACACCTTC; CDR3: CASSRDAGGYTF; size: many; D: NA; V: TRBV25-1; length: 12; J: TRBJ1-2
DNA: TGTGCCATCAGTGAACCTGGCAATCAGCCCCAGCATTTT; CDR3: CAISEPGNQPQHF; size: NA; D: NA; V: TRBV10-3; length: 13; J: TRBJ1-5
DNA: TGCGCCAGCAGCTTGGATAGAGCGGGAGGCACAGATACGCAGTATTTT; CDR3: CASSLDRAGGTDTQYF; size: NA; D: TRBD2; V: TRBV5-1; length: 16; J: TRBJ2-3
DNA: TGTGCCAGCAGCTTAGTAGCCGGGAAAACGAACACTGAAGCTTTCTTT; CDR3: CASSLVAGKTNTEAFF; size: few; D: NA; V: TRBV7-8; length: 16; J: TRBJ1-1
DNA: TGTGCCAGCAGCTTATATGGTGGAGACCAAGAGACCCAGTACTTC; CDR3: CASSLYGGDQETQYF; size: many; D: NA; V: TRBV7-9; length: 15; J: TRBJ2-5
DNA: TGTGCCAGCAGCTTAGGTGCTAGCGGGAGCAACGAGCAGTACTTC; CDR3: CASSLGASGSNEQYF; size: many; D: TRBD2; V: TRBV7-2; length: 15; J: TRBJ2-7
DNA: TGTGCCAGCAGCGTTGGGGCGGACAAAAACATTCAGTACTTC; CDR3: CASSVGADKNIQYF; size: NA; D: NA; V: TRBV5-4; length: 14; J: TRBJ2-4
DNA: TGCGCCAGCAGCCAAGACGAAGGCACTGAAGCTTTCTTT; CDR3: CASSQDEGTEAFF; size: NA; D: NA; V: TRBV4-1; length: 13; J: TRBJ1-1
DNA: TGCGCCAGCAGTGAGGGGATAACCGGGACAGATACGCAGTATTTT; CDR3: CASSEGITGTDTQYF; size: few; D: NA; V: TRBV10-1; length: 15; J: TRBJ2-3
DNA: TGCAGTGCTTGCGGACAGGGCTATAATTCACCCCTCCACTTT; CDR3: CSACGQGYNSPLHF; size: NA; D: TRBD1; V: TRBV20-1; length: 14; J: TRBJ1-6